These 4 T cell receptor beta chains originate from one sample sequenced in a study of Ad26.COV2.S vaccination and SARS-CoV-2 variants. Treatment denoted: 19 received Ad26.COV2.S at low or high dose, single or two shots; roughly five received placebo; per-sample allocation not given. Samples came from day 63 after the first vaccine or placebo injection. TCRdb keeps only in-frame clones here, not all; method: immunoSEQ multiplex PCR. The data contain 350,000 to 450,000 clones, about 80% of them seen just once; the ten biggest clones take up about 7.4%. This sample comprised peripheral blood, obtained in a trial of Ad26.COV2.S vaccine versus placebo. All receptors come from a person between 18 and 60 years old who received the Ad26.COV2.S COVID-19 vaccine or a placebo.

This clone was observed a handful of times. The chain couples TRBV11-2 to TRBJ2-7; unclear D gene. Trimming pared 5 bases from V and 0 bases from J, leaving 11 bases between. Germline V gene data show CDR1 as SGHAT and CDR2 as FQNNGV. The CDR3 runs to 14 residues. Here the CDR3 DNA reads TGTGCCAGCAGCCCCGGGCTGGGCTCCTACGAGCAGTACTTC. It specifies CASSPGLGSYEQYF. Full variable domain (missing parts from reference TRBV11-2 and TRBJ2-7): EAGVAQSPRYKIIEKRQSVAFWCNPISGHATLYWYQQILGQGPKLLIQFQNNGVVDDSQLPKDRFSAERLKGVDSTLKIQPAKLEDSAVYLCASSPGLGSYEQYFGPGTRLTVT.

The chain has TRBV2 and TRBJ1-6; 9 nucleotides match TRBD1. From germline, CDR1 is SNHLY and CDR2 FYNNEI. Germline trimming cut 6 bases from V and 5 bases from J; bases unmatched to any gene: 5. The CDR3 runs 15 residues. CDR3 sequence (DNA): TGTGCCAGCAGACCGGGACAGGGTGATAATTCACCCCTCCACTTT. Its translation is CASRPGQGDNSPLHF. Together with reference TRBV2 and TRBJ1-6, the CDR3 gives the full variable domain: EPEVTQTPSHQVTQMGQEVILRCVPISNHLYFYWYRQILGQKVEFLVSFYNNEISEKSEIFDDQFSVERPDGSNFTLKIRSTKLEDSAMYFCASRPGQGDNSPLHFGNGTRLTVT.

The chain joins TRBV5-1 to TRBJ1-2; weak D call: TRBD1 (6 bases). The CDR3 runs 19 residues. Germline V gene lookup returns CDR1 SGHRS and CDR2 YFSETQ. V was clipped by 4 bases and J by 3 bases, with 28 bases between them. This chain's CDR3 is CASSPFAYRVIKGDYGYTF. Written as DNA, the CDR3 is TGCGCCAGCAGCCCATTCGCTTACAGGGTAATTAAGGGAGACTATGGCTACACCTTC.

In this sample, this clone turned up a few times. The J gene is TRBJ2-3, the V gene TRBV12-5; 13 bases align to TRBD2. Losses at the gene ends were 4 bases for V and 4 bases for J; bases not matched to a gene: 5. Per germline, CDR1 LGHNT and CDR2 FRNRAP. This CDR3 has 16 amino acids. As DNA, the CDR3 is TGTGCTAGTGGTTGGGGACTAGCGGGATCTGCAGATACGCAGTATTTT. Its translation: CASGWGLAGSADTQYF.